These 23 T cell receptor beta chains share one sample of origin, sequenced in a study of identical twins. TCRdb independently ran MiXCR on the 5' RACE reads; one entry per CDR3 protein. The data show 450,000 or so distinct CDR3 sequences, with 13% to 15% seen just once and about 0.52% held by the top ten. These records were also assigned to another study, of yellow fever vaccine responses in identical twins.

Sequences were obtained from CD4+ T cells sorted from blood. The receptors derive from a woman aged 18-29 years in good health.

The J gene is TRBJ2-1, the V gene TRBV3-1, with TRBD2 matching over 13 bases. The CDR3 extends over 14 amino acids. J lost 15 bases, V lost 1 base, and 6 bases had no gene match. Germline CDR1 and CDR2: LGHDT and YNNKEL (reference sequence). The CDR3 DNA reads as TGTGCCAGCAGCCAAGTAACTAGCGGGAGGGATCCGTTCTTC. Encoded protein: CASSQVTSGRDPFF.

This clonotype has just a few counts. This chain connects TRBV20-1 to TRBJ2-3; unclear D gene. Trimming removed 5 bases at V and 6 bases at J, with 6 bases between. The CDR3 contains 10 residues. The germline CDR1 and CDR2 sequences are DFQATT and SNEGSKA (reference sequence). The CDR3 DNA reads TGCAGTGCTGCACGGGATACGCAGTATTTT. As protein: CSAARDTQYF.

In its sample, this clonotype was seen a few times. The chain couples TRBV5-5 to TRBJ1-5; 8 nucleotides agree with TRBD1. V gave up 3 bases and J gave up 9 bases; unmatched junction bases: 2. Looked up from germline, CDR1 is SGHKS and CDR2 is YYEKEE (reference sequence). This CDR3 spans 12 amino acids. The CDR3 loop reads CASSYTGGPQHF. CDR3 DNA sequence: TGTGCCAGCAGCTACACAGGGGGGCCCCAGCATTTT.

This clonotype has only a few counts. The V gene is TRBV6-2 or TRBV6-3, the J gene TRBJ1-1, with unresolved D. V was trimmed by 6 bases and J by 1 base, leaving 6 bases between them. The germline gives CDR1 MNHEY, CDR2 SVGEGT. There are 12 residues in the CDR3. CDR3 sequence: CASRYSNTEAFF. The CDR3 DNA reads TGTGCCAGCAGGTATTCGAACACTGAAGCTTTCTTT.

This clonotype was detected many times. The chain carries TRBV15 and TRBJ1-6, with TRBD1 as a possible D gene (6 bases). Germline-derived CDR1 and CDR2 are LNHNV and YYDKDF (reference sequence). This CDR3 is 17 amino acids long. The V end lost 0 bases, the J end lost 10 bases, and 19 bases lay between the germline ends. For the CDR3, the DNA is TGTGCCACCAGCAGAGATATTCTCGGCAGGGGAGAATCACCCCTCCACTTT. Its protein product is CATSRDILGRGESPLHF.

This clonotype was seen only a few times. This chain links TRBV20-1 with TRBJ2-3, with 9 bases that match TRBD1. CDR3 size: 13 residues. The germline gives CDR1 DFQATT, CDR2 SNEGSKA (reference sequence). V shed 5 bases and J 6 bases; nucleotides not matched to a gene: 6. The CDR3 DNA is TGCAGTGCTGTCACAGGGGGCCCCGATACGCAGTATTTT. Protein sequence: CSAVTGGPDTQYF.

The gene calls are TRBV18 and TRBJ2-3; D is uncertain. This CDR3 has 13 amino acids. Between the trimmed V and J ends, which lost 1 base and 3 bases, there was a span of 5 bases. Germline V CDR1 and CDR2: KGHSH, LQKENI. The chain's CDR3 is CASSPLQTDTQYF. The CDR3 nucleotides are TGTGCCAGCTCACCACTTCAAACAGATACGCAGTATTTT.

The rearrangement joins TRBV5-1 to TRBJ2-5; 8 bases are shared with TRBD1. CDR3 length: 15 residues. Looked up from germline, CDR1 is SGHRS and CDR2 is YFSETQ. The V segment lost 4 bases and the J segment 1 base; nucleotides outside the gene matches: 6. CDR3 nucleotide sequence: TGCGCCAGCAGCACAACAGGGGGTGGCCAAGAGACCCAGTACTTC. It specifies CASSTTGGGQETQYF.

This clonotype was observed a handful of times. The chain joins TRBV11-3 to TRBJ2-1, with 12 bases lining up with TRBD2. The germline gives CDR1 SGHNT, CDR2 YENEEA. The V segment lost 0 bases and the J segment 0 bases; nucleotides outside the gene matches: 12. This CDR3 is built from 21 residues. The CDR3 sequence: CASSLDLAGGGITSSYNEQFF. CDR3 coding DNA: TGTGCCAGCAGCTTAGATCTAGCGGGAGGGGGGATAACCAGCTCCTACAATGAGCAGTTCTTC.

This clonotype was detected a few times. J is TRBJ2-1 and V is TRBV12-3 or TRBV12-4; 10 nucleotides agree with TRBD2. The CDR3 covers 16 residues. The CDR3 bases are TGTGCGTCCCAGCGGGAGGGTATTGAGTCCTACAATGAGCAGTTCTTC. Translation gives CASQREGIESYNEQFF.

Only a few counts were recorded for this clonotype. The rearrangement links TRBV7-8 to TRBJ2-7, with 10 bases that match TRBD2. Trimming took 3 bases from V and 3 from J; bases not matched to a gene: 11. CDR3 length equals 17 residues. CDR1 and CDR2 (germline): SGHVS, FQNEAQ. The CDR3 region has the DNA TGTGCCAGCAGCTTCCCAGGTGGCGGGACTAGCGACTACGAGCAGTACTTC. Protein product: CASSFPGGGTSDYEQYF.

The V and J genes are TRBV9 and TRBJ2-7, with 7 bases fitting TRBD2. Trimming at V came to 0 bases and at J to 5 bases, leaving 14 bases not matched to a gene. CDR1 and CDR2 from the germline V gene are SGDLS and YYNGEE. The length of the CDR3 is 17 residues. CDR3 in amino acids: CASSVDPPGTISDEQYF. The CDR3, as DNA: TGTGCCAGCAGCGTAGACCCCCCAGGGACTATATCGGACGAGCAGTACTTC.

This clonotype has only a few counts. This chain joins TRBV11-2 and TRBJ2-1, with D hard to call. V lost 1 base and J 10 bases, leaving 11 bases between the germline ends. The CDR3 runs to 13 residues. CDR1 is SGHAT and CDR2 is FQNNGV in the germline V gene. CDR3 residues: CASSLAVAGEQFF. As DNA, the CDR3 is TGTGCCAGCAGCTTAGCGGTGGCAGGAGAGCAGTTCTTC.

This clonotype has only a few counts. CDR3 coding DNA: TGCAGCGTTGTAGGGGGGGGACTAACGGGGTACACAGATACGCAGTATTTT. Translating gives CSVVGGGLTGYTDTQYF. The chain couples TRBV29-1 to TRBJ2-3; possible D gene TRBD2, 7 bases. The CDR3 runs 17 residues. CDR1 is SQVTM, CDR2 ANQGSEA, per germline. V was pared by 4 bases and J by 2 bases, with 22 bases between.

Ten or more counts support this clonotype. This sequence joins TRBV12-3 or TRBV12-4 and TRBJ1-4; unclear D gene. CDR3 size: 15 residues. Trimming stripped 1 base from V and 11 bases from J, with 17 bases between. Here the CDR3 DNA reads TGTGCCAGCAGTTTAGAGGGCAGGTCTTCAGAGAAACTGTTTTTT. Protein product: CASSLEGRSSEKLFF.

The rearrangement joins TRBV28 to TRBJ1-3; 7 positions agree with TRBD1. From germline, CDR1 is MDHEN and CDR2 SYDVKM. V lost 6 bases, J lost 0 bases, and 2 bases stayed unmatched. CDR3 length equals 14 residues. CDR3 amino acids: CASSDRVSGNTIYF. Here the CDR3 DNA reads TGTGCCAGCAGCGACAGGGTCTCTGGAAACACCATATATTTT.

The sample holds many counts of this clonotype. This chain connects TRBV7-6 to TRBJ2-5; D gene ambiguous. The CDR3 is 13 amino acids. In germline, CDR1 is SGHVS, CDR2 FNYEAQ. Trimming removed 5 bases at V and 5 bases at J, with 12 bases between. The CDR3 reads CASSPFAAETQYF. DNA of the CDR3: TGTGCCAGCAGCCCGTTTGCCGCGGAGACCCAGTACTTC.

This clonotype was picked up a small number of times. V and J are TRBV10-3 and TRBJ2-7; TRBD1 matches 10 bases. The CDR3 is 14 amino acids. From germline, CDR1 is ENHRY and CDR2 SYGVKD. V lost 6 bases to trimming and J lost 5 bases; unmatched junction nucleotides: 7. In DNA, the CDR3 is TGTGCCATCAGAAGGACAGGGGGGGAAAACGAGCAGTACTTC. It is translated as CAIRRTGGENEQYF.

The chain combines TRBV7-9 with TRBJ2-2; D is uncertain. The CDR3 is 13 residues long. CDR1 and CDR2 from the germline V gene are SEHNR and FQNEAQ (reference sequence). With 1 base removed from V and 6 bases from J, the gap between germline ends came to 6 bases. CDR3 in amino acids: CASSLEVAGELFF. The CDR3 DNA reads TGTGCCAGCAGCTTAGAGGTCGCCGGGGAGCTGTTTTTT.

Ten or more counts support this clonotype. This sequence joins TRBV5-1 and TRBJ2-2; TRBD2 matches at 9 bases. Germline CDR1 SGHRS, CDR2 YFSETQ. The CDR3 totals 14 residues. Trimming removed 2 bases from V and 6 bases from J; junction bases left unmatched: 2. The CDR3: CASSFVAGAGELFF. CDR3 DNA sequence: TGCGCCAGCAGCTTTGTAGCGGGGGCCGGGGAGCTGTTTTTT.

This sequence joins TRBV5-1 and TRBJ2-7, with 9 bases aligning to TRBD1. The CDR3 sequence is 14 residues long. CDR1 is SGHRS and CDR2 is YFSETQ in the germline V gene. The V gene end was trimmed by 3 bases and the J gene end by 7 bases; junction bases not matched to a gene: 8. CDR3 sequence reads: CASSSGQGPWEQYF. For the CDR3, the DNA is TGCGCCAGCAGCTCTGGACAGGGGCCCTGGGAGCAGTACTTC.

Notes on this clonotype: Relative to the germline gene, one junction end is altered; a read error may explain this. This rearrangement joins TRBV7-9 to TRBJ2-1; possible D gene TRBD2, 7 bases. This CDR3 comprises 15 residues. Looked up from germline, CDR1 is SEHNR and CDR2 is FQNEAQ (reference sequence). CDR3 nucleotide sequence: TGTGCCAGCAGCCCCGGGGGGCGGGCCTACAATGAGCAGTCCTTC. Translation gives CASSPGGRAYNEQSF.

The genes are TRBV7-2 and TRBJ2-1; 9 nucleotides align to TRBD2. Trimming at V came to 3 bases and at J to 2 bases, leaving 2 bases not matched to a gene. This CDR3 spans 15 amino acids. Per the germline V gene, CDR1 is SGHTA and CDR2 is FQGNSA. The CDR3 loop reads CASSFSGRPYNEQFF. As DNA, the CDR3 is TGTGCCAGCAGCTTTAGCGGGAGACCCTACAATGAGCAGTTCTTC.